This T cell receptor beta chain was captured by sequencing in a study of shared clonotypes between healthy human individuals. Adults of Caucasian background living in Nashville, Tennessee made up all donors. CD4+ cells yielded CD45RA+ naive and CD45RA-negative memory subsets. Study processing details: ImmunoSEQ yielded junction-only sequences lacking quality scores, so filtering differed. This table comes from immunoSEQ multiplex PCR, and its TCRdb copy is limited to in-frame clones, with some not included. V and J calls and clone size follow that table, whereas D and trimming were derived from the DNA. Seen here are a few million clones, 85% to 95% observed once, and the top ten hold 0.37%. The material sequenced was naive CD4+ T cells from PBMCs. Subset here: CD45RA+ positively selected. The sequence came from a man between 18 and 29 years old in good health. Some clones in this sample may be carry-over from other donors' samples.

In DNA form, the CDR3 reads TGTGCCTGGAGCCAACGACAGACCTACGAGCAGTACTTC. Translating gives CAWSQRQTYEQYF. The V gene is TRBV30, the J gene TRBJ2-7, with D maybe TRBD1 (5 bases). Per germline, CDR1 GTSNPN and CDR2 SVGIG (reference sequence). Trimming cost V 3 bases and J 2 bases, with 11 bases left between them. The CDR3 length is 13 residues.